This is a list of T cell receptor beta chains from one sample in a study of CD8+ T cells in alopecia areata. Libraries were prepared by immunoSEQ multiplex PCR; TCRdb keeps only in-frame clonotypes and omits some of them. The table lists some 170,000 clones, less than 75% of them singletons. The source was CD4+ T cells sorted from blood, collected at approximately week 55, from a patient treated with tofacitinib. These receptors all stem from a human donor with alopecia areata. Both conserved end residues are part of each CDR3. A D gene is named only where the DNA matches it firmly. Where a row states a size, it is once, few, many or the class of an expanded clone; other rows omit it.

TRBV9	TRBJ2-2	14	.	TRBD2	CASSRLAVAGELFF
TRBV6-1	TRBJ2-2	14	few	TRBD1	CASSRDSTTGELFF
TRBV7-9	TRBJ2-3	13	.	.	CASSWETSPTQYF
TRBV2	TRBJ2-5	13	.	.	CASSEGTQETQYF
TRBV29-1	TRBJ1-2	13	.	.	CTTLRGASDGYTF
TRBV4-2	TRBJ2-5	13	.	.	CASSQEASETQYF
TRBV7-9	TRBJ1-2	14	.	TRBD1	CASSSRDRAYGYTF
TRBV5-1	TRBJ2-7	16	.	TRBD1	CASSLGDRLHSYEQYF
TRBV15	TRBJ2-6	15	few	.	CATSRGGSGANVLTF
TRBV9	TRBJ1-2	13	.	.	CASSVGAGDGYTF
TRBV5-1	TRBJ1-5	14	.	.	CASSSEGRDQPQHF